This T cell receptor (beta chain) was obtained from a study of control samples from healthy donors and cancer patients. TCRdb keeps only in-frame clones here, not all; method: immunoSEQ multiplex PCR. The sample records under 200,000 clones, around 94% being singletons. Germline CDR1 SGHAT, CDR2 FQNNGV. The germline V and J ends were trimmed by 0 bases and 11 bases, with 5 bases remaining between them. The CDR3 contains 12 residues. This clonotype originated in a man in his sixties with colorectal cancer. Sequenced sample: PBMCs. The chain joins TRBV11-2 to TRBJ1-6; unclear D gene. The CDR3 region is CASSLEEPPLHF. CDR3 in DNA: TGTGCCAGCAGCTTAGAGGAACCACCCCTCCACTTT.